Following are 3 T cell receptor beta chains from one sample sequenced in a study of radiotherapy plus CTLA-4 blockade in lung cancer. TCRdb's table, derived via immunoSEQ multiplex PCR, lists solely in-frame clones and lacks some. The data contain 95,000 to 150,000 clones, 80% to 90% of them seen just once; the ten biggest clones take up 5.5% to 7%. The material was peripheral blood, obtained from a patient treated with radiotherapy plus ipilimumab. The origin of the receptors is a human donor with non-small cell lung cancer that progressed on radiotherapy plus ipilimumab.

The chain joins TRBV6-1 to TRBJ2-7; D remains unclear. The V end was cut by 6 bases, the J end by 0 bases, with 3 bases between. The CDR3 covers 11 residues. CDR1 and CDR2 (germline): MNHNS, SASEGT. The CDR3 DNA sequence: TGTGCCAGCAGCGTCTCCTACGAGCAGTACTTC. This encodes CASSVSYEQYF.

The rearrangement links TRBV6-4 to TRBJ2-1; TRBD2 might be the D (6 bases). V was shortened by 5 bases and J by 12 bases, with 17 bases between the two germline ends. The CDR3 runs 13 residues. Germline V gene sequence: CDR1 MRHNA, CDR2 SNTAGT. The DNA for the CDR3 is TGTGCCAGCAGTAACGATTTGTCCGGGGGGCAGTTCTTC. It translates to CASSNDLSGGQFF.

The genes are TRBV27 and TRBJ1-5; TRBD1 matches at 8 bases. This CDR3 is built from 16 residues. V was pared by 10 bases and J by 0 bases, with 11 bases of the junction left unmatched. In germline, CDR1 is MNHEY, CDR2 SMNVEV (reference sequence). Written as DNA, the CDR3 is TGTGCCACCCCCGACAGGGGTCATTATAGCAATCAGCCCCAGCATTTT. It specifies CATPDRGHYSNQPQHF.